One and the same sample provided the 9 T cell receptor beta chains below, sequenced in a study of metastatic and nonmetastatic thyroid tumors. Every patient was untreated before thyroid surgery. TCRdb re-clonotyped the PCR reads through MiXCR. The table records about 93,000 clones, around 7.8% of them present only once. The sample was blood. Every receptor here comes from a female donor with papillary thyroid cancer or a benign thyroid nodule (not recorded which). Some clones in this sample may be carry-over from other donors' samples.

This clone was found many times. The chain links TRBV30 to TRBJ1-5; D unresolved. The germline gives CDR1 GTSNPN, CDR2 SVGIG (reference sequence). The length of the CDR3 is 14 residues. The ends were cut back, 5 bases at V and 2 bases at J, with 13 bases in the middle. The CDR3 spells CAWQGMVGNQPQHF. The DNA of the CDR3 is TGTGCCTGGCAAGGGATGGTGGGCAATCAGCCCCAGCATTTT. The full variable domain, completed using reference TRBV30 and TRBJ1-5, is SQTIHQWPATLVQPVGSPLSLECTVEGTSNPNLYWYRQAAGRGLQLLFYSVGIGQISSEVPQNLSASRPQDRQFILSSKKLLLSDSGFYLCAWQGMVGNQPQHFGDGTRLSIL.

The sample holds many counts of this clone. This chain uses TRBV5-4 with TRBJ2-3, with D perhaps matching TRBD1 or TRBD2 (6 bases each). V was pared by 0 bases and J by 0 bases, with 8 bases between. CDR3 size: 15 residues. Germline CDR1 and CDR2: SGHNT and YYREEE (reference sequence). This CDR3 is CASSLEGGSTDTQYF. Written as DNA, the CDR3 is TGTGCCAGCAGCTTGGAAGGGGGGAGCACAGATACGCAGTATTTT.

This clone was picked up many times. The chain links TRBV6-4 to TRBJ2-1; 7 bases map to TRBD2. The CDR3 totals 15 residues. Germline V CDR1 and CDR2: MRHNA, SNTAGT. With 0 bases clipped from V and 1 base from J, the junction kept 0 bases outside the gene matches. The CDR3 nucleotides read TGTGCCAGCAGTGACTCTAGCGGGTCCTACAATGAGCAGTTCTTC. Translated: CASSDSSGSYNEQFF.

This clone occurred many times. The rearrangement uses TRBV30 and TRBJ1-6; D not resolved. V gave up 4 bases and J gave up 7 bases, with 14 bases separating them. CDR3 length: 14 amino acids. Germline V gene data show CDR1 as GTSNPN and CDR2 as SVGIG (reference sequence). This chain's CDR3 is CAWNPVAENSPLHF. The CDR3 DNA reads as TGTGCCTGGAACCCGGTCGCGGAGAATTCACCCCTCCACTTT.

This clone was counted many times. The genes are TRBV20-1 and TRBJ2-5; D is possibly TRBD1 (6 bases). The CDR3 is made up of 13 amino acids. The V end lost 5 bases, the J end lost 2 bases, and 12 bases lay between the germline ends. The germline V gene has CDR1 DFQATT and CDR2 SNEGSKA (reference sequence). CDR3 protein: CSASPTGQETQYF. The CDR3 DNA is TGCAGTGCTTCTCCTACAGGGCAAGAGACCCAGTACTTC.

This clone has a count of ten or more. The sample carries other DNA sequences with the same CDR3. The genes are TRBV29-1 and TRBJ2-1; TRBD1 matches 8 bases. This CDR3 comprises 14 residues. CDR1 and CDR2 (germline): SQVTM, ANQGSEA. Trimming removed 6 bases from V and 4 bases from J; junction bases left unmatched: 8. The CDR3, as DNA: TGCAGCGTCCGAAGGGGACAGGAGTACAATGAGCAGTTCTTC. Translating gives CSVRRGQEYNEQFF.

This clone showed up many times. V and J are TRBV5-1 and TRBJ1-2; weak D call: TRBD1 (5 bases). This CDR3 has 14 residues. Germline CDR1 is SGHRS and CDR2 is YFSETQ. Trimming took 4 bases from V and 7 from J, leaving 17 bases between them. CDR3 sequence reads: CASSAPGRMGGYTF. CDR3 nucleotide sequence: TGCGCCAGCAGCGCCCCAGGGAGGATGGGTGGCTACACCTTC.

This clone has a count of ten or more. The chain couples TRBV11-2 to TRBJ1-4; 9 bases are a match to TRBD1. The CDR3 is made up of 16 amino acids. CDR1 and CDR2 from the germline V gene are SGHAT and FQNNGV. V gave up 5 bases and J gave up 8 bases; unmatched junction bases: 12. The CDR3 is CASSDPGTGFIEKLFF. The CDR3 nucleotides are TGTGCCAGCAGCGACCCCGGGACAGGGTTCATAGAAAAACTGTTTTTT.

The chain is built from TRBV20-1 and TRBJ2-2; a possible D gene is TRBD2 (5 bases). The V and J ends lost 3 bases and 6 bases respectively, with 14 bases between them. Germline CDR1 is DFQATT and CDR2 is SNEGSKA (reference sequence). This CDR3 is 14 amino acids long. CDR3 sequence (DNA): TGCAGTGCTAGTCCTTTAGGAGGTCCCGGGGAGCTGTTTTTT. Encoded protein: CSASPLGGPGELFF.